A single TCR beta chain is shown here with its context. Its target is unknown. CDR3 size: 15 residues. Germline V gene sequence: CDR1 SGHTA, CDR2 FQGNSA. The template switching step added UMIs that contained a 6-nucleotide sample barcode. Reanalyzing the 5' RACE reads, TCRdb keeps one entry per CDR3 protein, without DNA. The listing contains under 150,000 distinct CDR3 sequences. The data stem from a study of monozygotic twins with inflammatory bowel disease. Study results and limitations: The analysis yielded no support for one strong signal or clonotype associated with IBD. Compared with healthy twins, IBD patients shared fewer clonotypes with others, especially with disease activity.

J is TRBJ2-3 and V is TRBV7-2; the TCRdb D gene call, TRBD1, has no DNA to confirm it. The TCR sequence derives from a human donor with ulcerative colitis or Crohn's disease, or a healthy co-twin of an affected twin (not recorded which). The sequencing input was blood. CDR3: CASSLRGLSTDTQYF.